This TCR beta chain appears in the sequencing data of a study of T cells in tuberculosis. Some clones are missing from TCRdb's copy, which holds only in-frame ones; the method was immunoSEQ multiplex PCR. The sample shows around 50,000 clones, roughly 90% of them seen only once. After thawing and overnight rest, PBMC were stained with GMM-loaded CD1B tetramer, viability dye and anti-CD3 for sorting. C32 glucose monomycolate from Rhodococcus equi was loaded onto the CD1B tetramers. V shed 2 bases, J shed 1 base, and the junction held 3 bases outside the gene matches. This CDR3 comprises 16 residues. The germline CDR1 and CDR2 sequences are SNHLY and FYNNEI.

The specimen sequenced was CD1b-GMM tetramer-negative cells sorted from PBMCs. The chain couples TRBV2 to TRBJ2-5; 11 bases line up with TRBD2. The receptor's source is an adult woman with latent tuberculosis. CDR3 nucleotides: TGTGCCAGCAGTGAACTAGCGGGGGGCCTCCAAGAGACCCAGTACTTC. It specifies CASSELAGGLQETQYF.